This record covers a single TCR beta chain. This receptor's antigen is unknown. The record has no base qualities; no much larger clone is one base away. The data were taken from a study of vaccination and CD4 T cells after COVID-19 (dated by TCRdb to between 2021 and 2022). About the investigation overall: Convalescent patients had a positive SARS-CoV-2 result on nasal swab PCR, and of these patients, several had mild disease and one had severe disease. Post-vaccine blood samples were collected a median of about 69 days after the second vaccine dose, ranging from roughly 14 to 241 days. Participants received two doses of either the Pfizer-BioNTech BNT162b2 vaccine (n=8) or the Moderna mRNA-1273 vaccine (n=2). Three convalescent patients gave samples both early after vaccination (day 14) and late after vaccination (days 161 to 241). Six males and four females were included in the convalescent cohort, with two Hispanic individuals, seven Caucasians, two Asians and one multiracial person represented. In around 10 COVID-19 convalescent patients and a handful of infection-naive healthy vaccine recipients, researchers compared the spike-specific CD4+ TCR repertoire from before mRNA vaccination with the repertoire from after. Post-COVID blood samples from convalescent patients were collected a median of around 110 days after diagnosis, with a range of 35 to 161 days.

The label giving this sample's time point can be read as: late sampling 161 to 241 days after vaccination in a few convalescent patients. The convalescent patients' positive SARS-CoV-2 PCR tests were from March to December 2020, which was before the Alpha, Beta and Delta variants emerged in the United States. Ficoll-Paque Plus gradient centrifugation was used to isolate PBMCs from whole blood, and the isolated PBMCs were then either used fresh or cryopreserved at -140C. The study at large found these results: Of the vaccine-specific clones found in convalescent patients, nearly all (304 of 307) were mono-reactive for SARS-CoV-2 spike instead of being cross-reactive with common cold coronaviruses. The number of convalescent patients in the study was relatively small, and the study did not examine early timepoints following natural infection. In convalescent patients, a median around 83% of post-vaccine SARS-CoV-2-reactive clones were detected only after vaccination, and vaccine-specific priming was suggested by this finding. The median number of SARS-CoV-2-reactive clonotypes rose from 21 after infection to approximately 41 after vaccination, but the change was not significant.

Trimming removed 6 bases from V and 4 bases from J; the gene matches leave 2 bases unexplained. The CDR3 measures 13 amino acids from cysteine to phenylalanine. Just the 39-base CDR3 DNA is kept, in frame starting at base 1. Library preparation employed PCR. The sequencer was an Illumina iSeq 100. The original methods were these. Non-productive sequences were filtered out, and CDR3s that did not start with C, did not end with F or W, or were shorter than 7 amino acids were discarded. CDR3 homology was assessed with Levenshtein distances (stringdist) and unrooted phylogenetic trees (ape) in R version 3.6.1. The public reads were reprocessed in TCRdb via fastp at Q25 and MiXCR, keeping in-frame beta chains. Duplicate CDR3 protein sequences are folded into a single record with the most common DNA and genes. TCRdb's processing, not the authors', yielded these V and J calls. This sample gives some 28,000 distinct CDR3 sequences in total; 50% to 65% of them show up just once. The ten largest clonotypes hold over 4.5% of the sample.

The chain uses TRBV12-3 or TRBV12-4 and TRBJ1-1; 10 bases in the middle match TRBD1. The specimen comprised CD4+ T cells from blood, sampled about 7 months after SARS-CoV-2 vaccination. The receptor's source is a human donor who had recovered from COVID-19. The CDR3 has the sequence CASRDRGSTEAFF. The nucleotide sequence reads as follows: TGTGCCAGCAGGGACAGGGGGAGCACTGAAGCTTTCTTT.